This T cell receptor beta chain was identified during a study of T cells after yellow fever vaccination. The CDR3 consists of 14 residues. The germline V gene has CDR1 SGHVS and CDR2 FNYEAQ. V was shortened by 5 bases and J by 4 bases, with 12 bases between the two germline ends. In this sample, this clonotype turned up a few times. TCR cDNA was made by 5'RACE template switching, adding a universal primer site and UMIs. TCRdb processed the 5' RACE reads anew with MiXCR; each CDR3 protein has one entry. The sample records approximately 170,000 distinct CDR3 sequences, roughly 11% being singletons. The sequence was obtained from a young man who received the YFV17D yellow fever vaccine. The V gene is TRBV7-6, the J gene TRBJ2-1, with D perhaps matching TRBD2 (7 bases). The sample was CD8+ T cells sorted from PBMCs, taken 15 days after the yellow fever booster vaccination. CDR3 sequence: CASSRGGRYNEQFF. The CDR3, as DNA: TGTGCCAGCAGCAGGGGGGGAAGGTACAATGAGCAGTTCTTC.